The sequence of this T cell receptor (beta chain) was determined in a study of blood T cell repertoires in COVID-19. The age range of participants was about 18 to 95 years, with residence in more than 20 US areas. Per the original methods: Estimation of nucleated cell counts was performed using reference gene primer amplification. Measured with immunoSEQ multiplex PCR; TCRdb has only the in-frame clones, and not every one. V, J and clone size are taken as reported in that table, and D and trimming were inferred from the DNA itself. This table has under 250,000 clones, 80% to 85% appearing once. There are 13 residues in the CDR3. CDR1 is GTSNPN, CDR2 SVGIG, per germline (reference sequence). The V end lost 3 bases, the J end lost 6 bases, and 14 bases lay between the germline ends.

Sequencing was done on a sample of PBMCs or T cells enriched from blood (not recorded which). This sequence originates from a woman between 50 and 59 years old with acute COVID-19. The chain is built from TRBV30 and TRBJ2-5, with D possibly TRBD2 on 7 matching bases. DNA of the CDR3: TGTGCCTGGAGCGGGGGGCCTTCGAAGACCCAGTACTTC. Translation gives CAWSGGPSKTQYF.